These T cell receptor beta chains were read from a single sample in a study of T cell responses to AZD1222 COVID-19 vaccine. Sequenced by immunoSEQ multiplex PCR; TCRdb stores in-frame clones only, minus some. The sample gives some 190,000 clones, about 94% of which show up once; 1.7% is in the top ten. The material was peripheral blood, obtained 28 days after the second dose of the MenACWY control vaccine. Source of these receptors: an adult who received the MenACWY meningococcal vaccine as a control. Both conserved end residues are part of each CDR3. The D gene is left open where the match is weak. Clone size is shown for a subset of rows, as once, few, many or a class of expanded clone.

d_call j_call v_call clone_size cdr3_aa cdr3_nt
NA TRBJ2-5 TRBV6-2/TRBV6-3 NA CASSPWGQGLETQYF TGTGCCAGCAGCCCATGGGGCCAGGGCTTGGAGACCCAGTACTTC
TRBD2 TRBJ2-1 TRBV28 NA CASSHYLAGEGYNEQFF TGTGCCAGCAGTCATTACTTAGCGGGAGAGGGCTACAATGAGCAGTTCTTC
NA TRBJ2-3 TRBV5-1 NA CASGTGSSVTTDTQYF TGCGCCAGCGGCACAGGTTCGAGCGTTACGACAGATACGCAGTATTTT
NA TRBJ2-7 TRBV28 NA CASSLFGGALEQYF TGTGCCAGCAGTTTATTTGGCGGAGCCCTGGAGCAGTACTTC
NA TRBJ1-2 TRBV6-2/TRBV6-3 NA CASSTRQPRNGYTF TGTGCCAGCAGTACCCGACAGCCCCGCAATGGCTACACCTTC
TRBD2 TRBJ2-1 TRBV7-8 NA CASSITSGGSSYNEQFF TGTGCCAGCAGCATTACTAGCGGGGGGAGCTCCTACAATGAGCAGTTCTTC
TRBD2 TRBJ2-7 TRBV27 once CASSPSGVYEQYF TGTGCCAGCAGCCCTAGCGGGGTGTACGAGCAGTACTTC
TRBD2 TRBJ2-1 TRBV7-8 NA CASSFPVRTSGTYNEQFF TGTGCCAGCAGCTTCCCGGTAAGGACTAGCGGGACCTACAATGAGCAGTTCTTC
NA TRBJ1-4 TRBV14 once CASSQDQAGVGEKLFF TGTGCCAGCAGCCAAGATCAGGCGGGGGTTGGTGAAAAACTGTTTTTT
TRBD1 TRBJ2-7 TRBV7-3 NA CASSSGQGGPYEQYF TGTGCCAGCAGCTCCGGACAGGGGGGACCCTACGAGCAGTACTTC
TRBD2 TRBJ2-1 TRBV28 NA CASIWSLAGGINEQFF TGTGCCAGCATTTGGAGTCTAGCGGGGGGGATAAATGAGCAGTTCTTC
NA TRBJ1-6 TRBV28 NA CASRGAVGLENSPLHF TGTGCCAGCAGGGGGGCAGTTGGATTGGAGAATTCACCCCTCCACTTT
NA TRBJ1-4 TRBV7-2 once CASSLNGFGEKLFF TGTGCCAGCAGCTTAAATGGGTTCGGGGAAAAACTGTTTTTT
TRBD1 TRBJ1-6 TRBV28 NA CASSFPSLDRAGNSPLHF TGTGCCAGCAGTTTTCCTTCCTTGGACAGGGCCGGGAATTCACCCCTCCACTTT
NA TRBJ2-1 TRBV30 NA CAWSAKGTYNEQFF TGTGCCTGGAGTGCCAAAGGAACCTACAATGAGCAGTTCTTC
NA TRBJ1-5 TRBV2 NA CASIQDGNQPQHF TGTGCCAGCATACAGGATGGGAATCAGCCCCAGCATTTT
NA TRBJ1-3 TRBV30 NA CAWSYIGNTIYF TGTGCCTGGAGTTACATAGGGAACACCATATATTTT
TRBD1 TRBJ2-1 TRBV5-1 NA CASRRGQGAVEEQFF TGCGCCAGCAGGAGGGGACAGGGGGCAGTGGAAGAGCAGTTCTTC
TRBD1 TRBJ1-1 TRBV28 NA CASRGTGGTEAFF TGTGCCAGCAGGGGGACAGGGGGCACTGAAGCTTTCTTT
NA TRBJ2-1 TRBV6-4 NA CASSDGETRAGNEQFF TGTGCCAGCAGTGACGGGGAGACTAGGGCGGGGAATGAGCAGTTCTTC
NA TRBJ1-2 TRBV7-2 NA CASSGGGGLFYGYTF TGTGCCAGCAGCGGAGGGGGGGGACTTTTCTATGGCTACACCTTC
NA TRBJ1-1 TRBV4-2 NA CASSQDREAAFF TGTGCCAGCAGCCAAGACAGGGAGGCAGCTTTCTTT
NA TRBJ2-3 TRBV5-1 NA CASSLESEADTQYF TGCGCCAGCAGCTTGGAGTCCGAGGCAGATACGCAGTATTTT
NA TRBJ2-7 TRBV11-3 NA CASSLGAAYEQYF TGTGCCAGCAGCTTAGGTGCAGCCTACGAGCAGTACTTC
TRBD1 TRBJ1-3 TRBV4-1 NA CASSQGGQGGNTIYF TGCGCCAGCAGCCAAGGGGGACAGGGAGGAAACACCATATATTTT
TRBD1 TRBJ2-7 TRBV25-1 NA CASSGPGQGPPLLNF TGTGCCAGCAGTGGCCCGGGACAGGGGCCACCCCTTCTAAACTTC
TRBD1 TRBJ2-7 TRBV6-5 NA CASSLSGTGSYEQYF TGTGCCAGCAGTCTCTCCGGGACAGGGAGCTACGAGCAGTACTTC
NA TRBJ2-7 TRBV28 NA CASSLQIAEGYEQYF TGTGCCAGCAGTCTTCAGATAGCGGAGGGCTACGAGCAGTACTTC
NA TRBJ2-7 TRBV5-4 NA CASSLSDFSYEQYF TGTGCCAGCAGCTTGTCCGACTTCTCCTACGAGCAGTACTTC
NA TRBJ1-3 TRBV7-2 NA CASSLVGSGNTIYF TGTGCCAGCAGCTTGGTGGGGTCTGGAAACACCATATATTTT
TRBD2 TRBJ2-1 TRBV7-3 NA CASSQTSGRNNEQFF TGTGCCAGCAGCCAGACTAGCGGGAGAAACAATGAGCAGTTCTTC
TRBD1 TRBJ2-3 TRBV6-5 NA CASRGTGGDTQYF TGTGCCAGCAGAGGGACAGGGGGAGATACGCAGTATTTT
TRBD2 TRBJ2-7 TRBV3-1/TRBV3-2 NA CASSQVTGGPYEQYF TGTGCCAGCAGCCAAGTAACGGGAGGGCCCTACGAGCAGTACTTC
NA TRBJ1-5 TRBV6-5 NA CASSSSGNSNQPQHF TGTGCCAGCAGTTCCTCCGGGAATAGCAATCAGCCCCAGCATTTT
TRBD2 TRBJ2-1 TRBV4-1 NA CASSQGALAGGEQFF TGCGCCAGCAGCCAAGGGGCACTAGCGGGAGGTGAGCAGTTCTTC
TRBD1 TRBJ2-7 TRBV10-3 NA CAIRRTGTSHEQYF TGTGCCATCAGGAGGACAGGGACCTCTCACGAGCAGTACTTC
NA TRBJ2-7 TRBV12-3/TRBV12-4 once CASSLVGSYEQYF TGTGCCAGCAGTTTGGTCGGCTCCTACGAGCAGTACTTC
NA TRBJ1-6 TRBV2 NA CASRSGTGNSPLHF TGTGCCAGCAGGTCCGGGACCGGGAATTCACCCCTCCACTTT
NA TRBJ1-2 TRBV3-1/TRBV3-2 NA CASSQEGHQPYGYTF TGTGCCAGCAGCCAAGAGGGACACCAACCCTATGGCTACACCTTC
NA TRBJ2-7 TRBV7-9 once CASSLGGAVYEQYF TGTGCCAGCAGCTTAGGTGGGGCTGTGTACGAGCAGTACTTC
TRBD2 TRBJ2-3 TRBV2 NA CASKKDGGEDTQYF TGTGCCAGCAAGAAGGACGGGGGGGAAGATACGCAGTATTTT
NA TRBJ2-7 TRBV3-1/TRBV3-2 NA CASSAYPSKAYEQYF TGTGCCAGCAGCGCCTACCCGTCTAAAGCCTACGAGCAGTACTTC
TRBD1 TRBJ2-1 TRBV28 NA CASSSTGVGYNEQFF TGTGCCAGCAGTTCGACAGGGGTCGGGTACAATGAGCAGTTCTTC
NA TRBJ2-7 TRBV14 NA CASSQIYEQYF TGTGCCAGCAGCCAGATCTACGAGCAGTACTTC
TRBD2 TRBJ2-3 TRBV18 NA CASSPPGTSGRTDTQYF TGTGCCAGCTCACCACCGGGAACTAGCGGACGCACAGATACGCAGTATTTT
NA TRBJ2-7 TRBV18 NA CASSPAVSYEQYF TGTGCCAGCTCACCGGCAGTCTCCTACGAGCAGTACTTC
NA TRBJ1-5 TRBV24-1 NA CATRGSGSNQPQHF TGTGCCACCAGGGGGTCGGGGAGCAATCAGCCCCAGCATTTT
NA TRBJ1-2 TRBV30 NA CAWSLVGNGYTF TGTGCCTGGAGTCTGGTAGGGAATGGCTACACCTTC
NA TRBJ1-2 TRBV27 NA CASRGPYYGYTF TGTGCCAGCAGGGGACCTTACTATGGCTACACCTTC
NA TRBJ1-5 TRBV5-5 NA CASSFIGNNQPQHF TGTGCCAGCAGCTTTATAGGGAACAATCAGCCCCAGCATTTT
TRBD1 TRBJ1-2 TRBV7-9 NA CASQGVDGYTF TGTGCCAGCCAGGGGGTGGACGGCTACACCTTC
TRBD1 TRBJ1-6 TRBV30 NA CAWNGGTGRSPLHF TGTGCCTGGAACGGAGGGACAGGGCGATCACCCCTCCACTTT
TRBD1 TRBJ2-7 TRBV27 NA CASSAPGQGIHEQYF TGTGCCAGCAGTGCCCCGGGACAGGGTATCCACGAGCAGTACTTC
NA TRBJ1-1 TRBV5-6 NA CASSRSGWSTEAFF TGTGCCAGCAGCCGATCAGGGTGGAGCACTGAAGCTTTCTTT
TRBD2 TRBJ2-3 TRBV28 NA CASSLSASGALDTQYF TGTGCCAGCAGTTTATCGGCTAGCGGGGCACTAGATACGCAGTATTTT